This T cell receptor (beta chain) appears in the sequencing data of a study of shared clonotypes between healthy human individuals. Authors' analysis steps: ImmunoSEQ yielded junction-only sequences lacking quality scores, so filtering differed. The assay was immunoSEQ multiplex PCR, and TCRdb's table has in-frame clones only and misses some. V, J and clone size are those of that table, while D and trimming were read from the DNA. Of about 2 million clones detected, about 94% appear once; the ten largest clones hold about 1.1%. Naivety among CD8 cells was defined by CD45RO negativity and positive CCR7 selection, thereby excluding terminally differentiated effector memory CD45RA+ cells. Each of the donors was a healthy adult who was HIV-negative and had not had a recent acute infection or vaccination. Germline V gene data show CDR1 as SGHAT and CDR2 as FQNNGV. This CDR3 is 13 amino acids long. The V and J ends lost 4 bases and 4 bases respectively, with 10 bases between them.

This chain joins TRBV11-2 and TRBJ1-1; D uncertain. This TCR derives from a man between 18 and 35 years old in good health. Sequencing was done on a sample of naive CD8+ T cells sorted from blood. CDR3 region: CASSSPPGTEAFF. As DNA, the CDR3 is TGTGCCAGCAGCTCCCCCCCGGGCACTGAAGCTTTCTTT.